This entry is about one T cell receptor (beta chain). This clone showed up just a few times. Its antigen has not been determined. One junction end disagrees with the germline gene, perhaps due to a read error. The sample is drawn from a study of cytomegalovirus exposure and HLA in healthy donors (dated by TCRdb to the late 2010s). As for the study more broadly: An earlier analysis of approximately 640 of the donors reported approximately 270 Gb of sequence data and about 100 million unique TCR beta sequences from roughly 200 million T cells. Every discovery cohort repertoire had been produced on one sequencing platform. In a later genetic analysis, genome-wide SNP genotypes for about three fifths of the 666 donors were used, and that subset was treated as a discovery cohort. A separate validation cohort of approximately 120 different subjects was used in addition to the roughly 640-subject first cohort. The number of donors typed differed by locus, with 629-630 for A, B, C, DRB1 and DQB1, around 500 for DQA1, 600 to 610 for DPA1, and about 450 for DPB1. Both class I and class II loci were covered by HLA typing, at four-digit resolution. Across some 400 genotyped donors of the cohort, an average of approximately 240,000 unique TCR beta nucleotide sequences per donor were sequenced, and roughly 18% of those sequences were non-productive. To predict cytomegalovirus infection status, the study combined high-throughput TCR immunosequencing, statistical association of individual TCRs with disease status, and machine learning. The study aimed to test whether signatures of past pathogen exposure could be identified by cataloging public T cell receptors. A handful of DR-DQ haplotypes were handled as single units for association and clustering because linkage in the cohort was strong. Of the 300 to 450 genotyped donors, roughly 85% fell in the genetic ancestry cluster associated with self-reported Caucasian donors. To study patterns of TCR occurrence, a later analysis re-analyzed previously published TCR beta repertoires from several hundred donors and added high-resolution HLA genotyping. Donor age, sex, ethnicity and CMV serostatus were collected together with the repertoire data. To decide whether each TCR beta V gene segment behaved as functional or pseudogenic, an earlier analysis of some 570 of the donors relied on high-throughput TCR beta sequencing. An early release covering over 500 HLA-typed donors comprised about 300 gigabases of sequencing data and approximately 85 million unique TCR sequences. Rather than using new phenotypic data, the later analysis identified candidate immune exposures from TCR beta sequences and from how often those sequences occurred across donors. The study used immunosequencing to profile the T cell repertoires of several hundred subjects and linked those repertoires to cytomegalovirus serostatus.

The cohort was made up of around 720 healthy bone marrow donors. At the time of sampling, every cohort member was nominally healthy, though immune exposures that went unrecorded were likely present. The donor was CMV seronegative and belonged to the group of 320 or so seronegative cohort members. A peripheral blood sample was collected from each donor, and TCR beta sequencing was performed on peripheral blood mononuclear cells. Genomic DNA was extracted from the blood cell samples with the Qiagen DNeasy Blood Extraction Kit. Beyond this particular receptor, the publication reports: The 87-base-pair reads could not distinguish some IMGT-functional V segments, including TRBV6-2 and TRBV6-3, so those segments were excluded. For the cohort, immune exposure information was limited to CMV serostatus. Several of the top co-occurrence clusters appeared to be linked to parvovirus B19, influenza, CMV and Epstein-Barr virus, according to a later analysis. A further reported finding was that TCR beta sequences accurately predicted the HLA-A and HLA-B alleles for most subjects in the first cohort. Because HLA typing was unavailable for some donors at each locus, only the typed subset was used in association tests. A few of the identified cytomegalovirus-associated TCR beta chains were confirmed in vitro to be specific for cytomegalovirus antigens. A group of highly shared sequence variants was considered likely to be a technical artifact of the sequencing pipeline. This cohort had only TCR beta chains sequenced, and the lack of alpha or paired-chain data limited which features could be detected. In a later analysis, most CMV-associated TCR beta chains were found to appear HLA-restricted, with HLA associations seemingly driven largely by CMV exposure. According to a later genetic analysis, donors in an Asian-associated ancestry cluster had fewer N-insertions in productive TCRs than the approximately 630-donor mean. Across donors, most TCR sequences were observed very rarely, whereas some public TCRs were present in many individuals. The classifier was reported to diagnose cytomegalovirus status with high specificity and sensitivity in both the original cohort and the validation cohort. In a later analysis, TCR association rates were found to vary across HLA loci, with the most associated TCRs seen for DRB1 alleles and the fewest for HLA-C alleles. Seventeen rarely observed V segments, including chromosome 9 orphons, were excluded from the earlier analysis of several hundred of the donors because counts were too low. Strong co-occurrence of HLA alleles, especially DR and DQ, made assigning TCR associations to individual alleles difficult. In a later analysis, HLA-associated TCR beta chains were found to be more clonally expanded and to have lower generation probabilities than equally common non-associated chains. A total of roughly 160 TCR beta chains were listed by the study as associated with cytomegalovirus. Broadly in line with IMGT annotations, most TCR beta V segments showed up in productive rearrangements about 90% or about 30% of the time in an earlier analysis of several hundred of the donors. Linkage disequilibrium might explain the correlated functional status among segregating V segments, but an unknown experimental factor could not be ruled out. According to the authors, the approach could potentially be generalized to other disease states and immunological phenotypes. The presence/absence analyses assumed that sequencing depth was roughly uniform across donors, and that assumption may not be true. A later analysis associated about 18,000 TCR beta sequences with specific HLA alleles at a false discovery rate of 0.05. In a later genetic analysis, a missense DCLRE1C variant was associated with V-gene and J-gene trimming of TCR beta chains, and the association was replicated in an independent cohort.

The receptor library was made with the immunoSEQ multiplex PCR assay. For the multiplex PCR, a mixture combining 60 forward primers for TCR Vbeta segments and 13 reverse primers for TCR Jbeta segments was used. Amplification of the CDR3 region of rearranged TCR beta genes was performed with a multiplex PCR assay on genomic DNA. Amplified TCR beta libraries were sequenced as 87-base-pair reads on the Illumina HiSeq System. Per the original workflow: Across the 600 to 700 repertoires, a later analysis counted 78 million or so unique TCR beta chains, some 11 million of which were shared by at least two donors. Raw reads were error-corrected and collapsed into unique sequences by a nearest-neighbor algorithm in which closely related sequences were merged to remove PCR and sequencing errors. To assign V, D and J gene segments, CDR3 sequences were aligned to IMGT reference sequences. For a sequence to be retained, a match of at least six nucleotides was required to both a V gene segment and a J gene segment. A rearrangement was called productive if the CDR3 had no stop codons and remained in frame with V and J, and every other rearrangement was called non-productive. CDR3 was defined according to IMGT convention as the region running from the second conserved V-encoded cysteine to the conserved J-encoded phenylalanine. Sequences without an unambiguous match to a single V gene segment were excluded from the earlier analysis of several hundred of the donors. In an earlier analysis of approximately 610 of the donors, V segments were called functional above 56.7% productive rearrangements and were called segregating when the between-donor standard deviation exceeded 5%. A statistical classification framework was developed to diagnose cytomegalovirus status using the catalog of TCR beta chain sequences. In a later analysis, TCR nucleotide sequences were compared against IMGT/GENE-DB human TR gene sequences so that V and J genes could be assigned. The TCRdist pipeline was used in a later analysis to assign CDR3 sequences and most-parsimonious VDJ recombination scenarios. In a later analysis, every TCR beta chain was defined by the combination of its CDR3 amino acid sequence and its V-gene family, and reads without a unique V-gene family were dropped. A later analysis removed several hundred highly shared, low-generation-probability nucleotide sequences to deal with suspected cross-contamination and a sequencing artifact. In a later analysis, a clonal expansion index was calculated for each public chain from normalized within-repertoire ranks of inferred template counts. A later analysis computed generation probabilities with a VDJ recombination model fitted to out-of-frame rearrangements, and checked the results against IGoR. Hypergeometric tests were used in a later analysis to score TCR-TCR, TCR-HLA and TCR-CMV co-occurrence, with a repertoire-size bias correction applied to the TCR pairs. False discovery rates were estimated in a later analysis by permuting HLA or CMV assignments 20 times. A later analysis grouped co-occurring TCRs with DBSCAN, adding TCRdist sequence similarity when clustering within HLA-allele-positive subsets. For co-occurrence clustering, repertoires with fewer than 30,000 or more than 120,000 public chains were excluded, along with 4 to 6 repertoires with anomalous nucleotide sharing. In TCRdb, the immuneACCESS table is reduced to in-frame sequences with V and J assigned. These tables do not hold every clone; where another copy was compared, an unresolved V gene accounts for under half, and the others remain unexplained. The V and J calls and clone size are taken from that table; D and trimming were inferred from the DNA. The table for this sample lists 110,000 to 150,000 clones; about 81% of them were counted only once. Jointly, the top ten make up 6.5% to 9% of the sample.

The CDR3, from cysteine to phenylalanine, totals 22 residues. Only the CDR3 DNA is retained, 66 bases long and in frame from the first base. CDR1 is given as SSHAT and CDR2 as FNYEAQ, both from the germline V gene (reference sequence). The V gene is TRBV7-7 and the J gene is TRBJ2-1, with 11 bases in between that match TRBD2. Sequences were obtained from PBMCs. The TCR sequence derives from a man aged 30-40 years in good health and CMV-seronegative. The encoded CDR3 is CASSLDPLIPSVTSGGLNEQFF. The DNA reads TGTGCTAGCAGCTTAGATCCCCTAATTCCCTCTGTCACTAGCGGGGGCCTCAATGAGCAGTTCTTC.